Listed here are 27 T cell receptor beta chains from one sample, sequenced in a study of cytomegalovirus exposure and HLA in healthy donors. Primers for the PCR totalled 60 Vbeta and 13 Jbeta. Only in-frame clones appear in the TCRdb table, and some are missing; sequencing was by immunoSEQ multiplex PCR. The sample lists around 170,000 clones; 65% to 90% were seen once. The specimen was PBMCs. These receptors all stem from a man aged 35 to 55 in good health and CMV-seropositive.

This clone is a singleton in its sample. J is TRBJ1-2 and V is TRBV7-3, with TRBD1 as a possible D gene (6 bases). Germline assignment: CDR1 SGHTA and CDR2 FQGTGA. The CDR3 is 17 amino acids. Trimming stripped 4 bases from V and 1 base from J, with 19 bases between. CDR3 amino acids: CASSSTPTGYNNYGYTF. The DNA of the CDR3 is TGTGCCAGCAGCTCTACCCCAACAGGGTACAATAACTATGGCTACACCTTC.

In this sample, this clone turned up once. V usage is TRBV6-5 and J usage is TRBJ1-1, with D perhaps TRBD1 (5 bases). The germline gives CDR1 MNHEY, CDR2 SVGAGI. The CDR3 covers 11 residues. V dropped 2 bases and J dropped 11 bases, with 9 bases sitting between them. The CDR3 DNA is TGTGCCAGCAGTTACGGGGCGTACGCTTTCTTT. It codes for CASSYGAYAFF.

The J gene is TRBJ2-4, the V gene TRBV2; D possibly corresponds to TRBD2 (5 bases). Trimming took off 7 bases at V and 6 bases at J, with 19 bases between the two ends. The V gene's germline CDR1 is SNHLY and CDR2 FYNNEI. The CDR3 is 15 residues long. DNA for the CDR3: TGTGCCAGCAAGCTTACGGCGGGTCTAGTAAACATTCAGTACTTC. Its translation: CASKLTAGLVNIQYF.

As DNA, the CDR3 is TGCGCCAGCAGCCCTCCCAGGGCCCCTCCAGGAAACACCATATATTTT. Translation: CASSPPRAPPGNTIYF. This chain uses TRBV4-1 with TRBJ1-3; weak D call: TRBD1 (5 bases). From germline, CDR1 is MGHRA and CDR2 YSYEKL. Trimming cost V 4 bases and J 4 bases, with 17 bases left between them. The CDR3 consists of 16 residues.

CDR3 protein: CASSYTSRSGANVLTF. CDR3 bases: TGTGCCAGCAGTTACACCAGTCGCTCTGGGGCCAACGTCCTGACTTTC. The rearrangement links TRBV6-5 to TRBJ2-6; unclear D gene. The CDR3 extends over 16 amino acids. The V gene's germline CDR1 is MNHEY and CDR2 SVGAGI. V lost 2 bases and J lost 0, with 8 bases in between.

This chain links TRBV11-3 with TRBJ2-1; TRBD2 matches at 15 bases. Germline V gives CDR1 SGHNT, CDR2 YENEEA. The length of the CDR3 is 16 residues. V trimming: 4 bases; J trimming: 8 bases; junction bases outside the gene matches: 6. The CDR3 spells CASSSWTSGGVDEQFF. The CDR3 DNA follows: TGTGCCAGCAGCTCCTGGACTAGCGGGGGGGTCGATGAGCAGTTCTTC.

As to this clone: The junction departs from the called germline gene at one end, perhaps through a read error. The chain couples TRBV7-9 to TRBJ1-1, with no clear D. This CDR3 contains 17 residues. Germline loops: CDR1 SEHNR, CDR2 FQNEAQ (reference sequence). CDR3 in amino acids: CSSSLAGPNFANTEAFF. The CDR3 DNA follows: TGTTCCAGCAGCTTAGCGGGCCCCAATTTCGCGAACACTGAAGCTTTCTTT. Complete variable domain (other parts from reference TRBV7-9 and TRBJ1-1): DTGVSQNPRHKITKRGQNVTFRCDPISEHNRLYWYRQTLGQGPEFLTYFQNEAQLEKSRLLSDRFSAERPKGSFSTLEIQRTEQGDSAMYLCSSSLAGPNFANTEAFFGQGTRLTVV.

This sequence joins TRBV9 and TRBJ2-7; TRBD1 aligns across 7 bases. V dropped 4 bases and J dropped 2; count of bases not matched to a gene: 9. This CDR3 has 15 residues. The V gene's germline CDR1 is SGDLS and CDR2 YYNGEE. The CDR3 bases are TGTGCCAGCAGCTCCCGGACAGGAGGCACCTACGAGCAGTACTTC. Translated: CASSSRTGGTYEQYF.

The rearrangement uses TRBV6-1 and TRBJ2-5; D gene ambiguous. Trimming pared 8 bases from V and 4 bases from J, leaving 14 bases between. Germline V CDR1 and CDR2: MNHNS, SASEGT. This CDR3 comprises 13 residues. CDR3 sequence (DNA): TGTGCCAGCTCGTGGCAGGTTAGAGAGACCCAGTACTTC. Translation gives CASSWQVRETQYF.

This chain connects TRBV4-3 to TRBJ1-2; the match to TRBD1 covers 9 bases. V gave up 2 bases and J gave up 3 bases; unmatched junction bases: 7. This CDR3 region has 16 residues. Germline assignment: CDR1 LGHNA and CDR2 YSLEER. The CDR3 coding sequence is TGCGCCAGCAGCCAAATAGGACAGGGGACGTACTATGGCTACACCTTC. Protein sequence: CASSQIGQGTYYGYTF.

This clone has more than one count but fewer than ten. The CDR3 is CASSFRNHSNQPQHF. CDR3 DNA sequence: TGTGCCAGCAGCTTCAGGAACCATAGCAATCAGCCCCAGCATTTT. The rearrangement links TRBV7-2 to TRBJ1-5; D remains unclear. V lost 3 bases, J lost 0 bases, and 9 bases lay in between. The germline gives CDR1 SGHTA, CDR2 FQGNSA. The CDR3 sequence is 15 residues long. Full variable domain (outside the CDR3, taken from reference TRBV7-2 and TRBJ1-5): GAGVSQSPSNKVTEKGKDVELRCDPISGHTALYWYRQSLGQGLEFLIYFQGNSAPDKSGLPSDRFSAERTGGSVSTLTIQRTQQEDSAVYLCASSFRNHSNQPQHFGDGTRLSIL.

Details on this clone: Other nucleotide sequences in the sample specify the same CDR3. The chain links TRBV6-5 to TRBJ2-5, with D perhaps matching TRBD1 (5 bases). V was pared by 5 bases and J by 5 bases, with 12 bases between. The CDR3 sequence is 13 residues long. The germline V gene encodes CDR1 MNHEY and CDR2 SVGAGI. The CDR3: CASSPVGAETQYF. Here the CDR3 DNA reads TGTGCCAGCAGTCCCGTAGGGGCGGAGACCCAGTACTTC.

This chain joins TRBV28 and TRBJ2-2; D may be TRBD1 (5 bases). Between the trimmed V and J ends, which lost 2 bases and 8 bases, there was a span of 12 bases. This CDR3 has 14 residues. Germline loops: CDR1 MDHEN, CDR2 SYDVKM. The CDR3 DNA reads as TGTGCCAGCAGTTTAGCGCAGGGAAAAGGGGAGCTGTTTTTT. Translation: CASSLAQGKGELFF.

The V and J genes are TRBV5-4 and TRBJ1-2; TRBD1 matches at 8 bases. The germline gives CDR1 SGHNT, CDR2 YYREEE (reference sequence). V lost 4 bases to trimming and J lost 6 bases; unmatched junction nucleotides: 14. This CDR3 contains 16 residues. Here the CDR3 reads CASSPYGQGGAHGYTF. In nucleotides, the CDR3 is TGTGCCAGCAGCCCCTATGGACAGGGTGGGGCTCATGGCTACACCTTC. Based on the CDR3 plus reference TRBV5-4 and TRBJ1-2, the full variable domain is ETGVTQSPTHLIKTRGQQVTLRCSSQSGHNTVSWYQQALGQGPQFIFQYYREEENGRGNFPPRFSGLQFPNYSSELNVNALELDDSALYLCASSPYGQGGAHGYTFGSGTRLTVV.

This chain links TRBV4-3 with TRBJ2-7; 8 bases are a match to TRBD1. Germline CDR1 and CDR2: LGHNA and YSLEER. The trim removed 5 bases at V and 5 bases at J, leaving 14 bases unmatched. CDR3 length: 16 residues. CDR3 residues: CASSRISGQGANEQYF. The CDR3 DNA sequence: TGCGCCAGCAGCAGAATAAGCGGGCAGGGGGCGAACGAGCAGTACTTC.

V usage is TRBV14 and J usage is TRBJ2-7; TRBD1 agrees at 12 bases. The trim removed 4 bases at V and 4 bases at J, leaving 2 bases unmatched. The CDR3 is 14 residues long. In germline, CDR1 is SGHDN, CDR2 FVKESK. CDR3 in amino acids: CASSPGQGAYEQYF. The CDR3 coding sequence is TGTGCCAGCAGCCCGGGACAGGGGGCTTACGAGCAGTACTTC.

The J gene is TRBJ2-3, the V gene TRBV19; TRBD2 is a possible D gene (6 bases). Trimming stripped 2 bases from V and 1 base from J, with 10 bases between. Germline CDR1 LNHDA, CDR2 SQIVND (reference sequence). The CDR3 spans 15 residues. The CDR3 sequence is CASSILVAGTDTQYF. In nucleotides, the CDR3 is TGTGCCAGTAGTATACTGGTAGCGGGCACAGATACGCAGTATTTT.

Comments on this clone: The junction differs from germline at one of its ends, possibly a read error. This chain connects TRBV6-1 to TRBJ2-7; the match to TRBD2 covers 8 bases. The CDR3 totals 15 residues. Germline CDR1 MNHNS, CDR2 SASEGT. The DNA of the CDR3 is TGTGCCAGCAGTGAAGCGCTTCGGGGAGCGGGGGCTAGAATCTTC. Translation gives CASSEALRGAGARIF.

This chain connects TRBV9 to TRBJ1-2; 10 bases are a match to TRBD1. The germline V gene encodes CDR1 SGDLS and CDR2 YYNGEE. The J segment lost 3 bases and the V segment lost 4 bases, leaving 3 bases of the junction unmatched. The CDR3 runs to 14 residues. CDR3 nucleotides: TGTGCCAGCAGCTCCGGACAGGGGGACTATGGCTACACCTTC. The encoded protein is CASSSGQGDYGYTF.

This chain uses TRBV5-4 with TRBJ2-7, with 12 nucleotides matching TRBD1. CDR3 length: 16 residues. The trim removed 5 bases at V and 3 bases at J, leaving 9 bases unmatched. In germline, CDR1 is SGHNT, CDR2 YYREEE (reference sequence). The CDR3 loop reads CASRPGTGGPDYEQYF. CDR3 sequence (DNA): TGTGCCAGCAGACCCGGGACAGGGGGCCCCGACTACGAGCAGTACTTC.

This clone was seen more than once but under ten times. The chain carries TRBV28 and TRBJ1-2; no firm D call. The germline V gene has CDR1 MDHEN and CDR2 SYDVKM. Trimming removed 7 bases from V and 0 bases from J, with 15 bases in between. This CDR3 has 15 residues. As DNA, the CDR3 is TGTGCCAGCAATCACGAGCAGGCCTCTAACTATGGCTACACCTTC. It codes for CASNHEQASNYGYTF.

The gene calls are TRBV19 and TRBJ1-6; TRBD1 aligns across 7 bases. This CDR3 has 14 residues. Unmatched junction bases numbered 3, after V lost 4 bases and J lost 6 bases. Germline CDR1 reads LNHDA; CDR2 reads SQIVND (reference sequence). The CDR3 loop reads CASSNNRGNSPLHF. The CDR3 bases are TGTGCCAGTAGTAATAACAGGGGTAATTCACCCCTCCACTTT.

This clone has just a few counts. CDR3 sequence (DNA): TGTGCCAGCAGCCTACCGGGACAGGGTAATGAAAAACTGTTTTTT. Its protein is CASSLPGQGNEKLFF. The rearrangement joins TRBV27 to TRBJ1-4; 9 bases agree with TRBD1. V lost 6 bases to trimming and J lost 4 bases; unmatched junction nucleotides: 6. The CDR3 is made up of 15 amino acids. CDR1 MNHEY and CDR2 SMNVEV come from the germline V gene (reference sequence).

This chain uses TRBV13 with TRBJ2-7; unclear D gene. The CDR3 extends over 12 amino acids. With 1 base removed from V and 4 bases from J, the gap between germline ends came to 5 bases. Germline assignment: CDR1 PRHDT and CDR2 FYEKMQ (reference sequence). The CDR3 DNA reads TGTGCCAGCAGCTTAGACGGGTACGAGCAGTACTTC. This sequence encodes CASSLDGYEQYF.

V and J are TRBV7-9 and TRBJ2-1; 11 bases agree with TRBD2. The CDR3 covers 18 residues. Germline loops: CDR1 SEHNR, CDR2 FQNEAQ (reference sequence). V lost 6 bases, J lost 4 bases, and 14 bases stayed unmatched. CDR3: CASRQGGLAGGDYNEQFF. Written as DNA, the CDR3 is TGTGCCAGCAGACAAGGCGGTCTAGCGGGGGGAGATTACAATGAGCAGTTCTTC. The full variable domain, completed using reference TRBV7-9 and TRBJ2-1, is DTGVSQNPRHKITKRGQNVTFRCDPISEHNRLYWYRQTLGQGPEFLTYFQNEAQLEKSRLLSDRFSAERPKGSFSTLEIQRTEQGDSAMYLCASRQGGLAGGDYNEQFFGPGTRLTVL.

The chain has TRBV6-4 and TRBJ2-3, with TRBD2 identical over 7 bases. CDR3 size: 14 residues. Germline-derived CDR1 and CDR2 are MRHNA and SNTAGT. The junction had 6 bases not matched to a gene; V was cut back by 4 bases and J by 5 bases. CDR3 amino acids: CASSATGGVDTQYF. CDR3 in DNA: TGTGCCAGCAGTGCAACGGGGGGTGTAGATACGCAGTATTTT.

This clone was detected once. V and J are TRBV6-5 and TRBJ1-1; TRBD1 agrees at 7 bases. Germline V gene data show CDR1 as MNHEY and CDR2 as SVGAGI. J lost 4 bases, V lost 2 bases, and 7 bases had no gene match. The CDR3 covers 15 residues. CDR3 protein: CASSYDRVVATEAFF. CDR3 DNA sequence: TGTGCCAGCAGTTACGACAGGGTGGTGGCCACTGAAGCTTTCTTT.